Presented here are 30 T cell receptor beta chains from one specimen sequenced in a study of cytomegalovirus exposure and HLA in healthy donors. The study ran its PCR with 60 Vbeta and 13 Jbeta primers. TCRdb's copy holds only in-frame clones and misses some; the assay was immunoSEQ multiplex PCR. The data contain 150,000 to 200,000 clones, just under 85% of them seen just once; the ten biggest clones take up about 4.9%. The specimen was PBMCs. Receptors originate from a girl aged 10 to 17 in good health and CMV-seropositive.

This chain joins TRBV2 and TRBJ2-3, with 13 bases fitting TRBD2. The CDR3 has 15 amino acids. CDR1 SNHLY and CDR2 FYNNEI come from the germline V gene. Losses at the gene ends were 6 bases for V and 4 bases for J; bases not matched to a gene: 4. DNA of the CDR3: TGTGCCAGCAGGGGACTAGCGGGGCGGGCAGATACGCAGTATTTT. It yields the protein CASRGLAGRADTQYF.

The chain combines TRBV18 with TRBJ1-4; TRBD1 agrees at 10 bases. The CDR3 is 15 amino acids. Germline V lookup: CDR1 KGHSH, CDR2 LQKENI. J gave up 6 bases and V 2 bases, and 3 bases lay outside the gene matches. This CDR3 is CASSPSGQGHEKLFF. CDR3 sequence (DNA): TGTGCCAGCTCACCATCGGGACAGGGGCATGAAAAACTGTTTTTT.

The CDR3 region is CASSPRGAGGDTQYF. CDR3 nucleotides: TGTGCCAGCAGCCCGCGGGGGGCCGGCGGGGATACGCAGTATTTT. The gene calls are TRBV7-3 and TRBJ2-3; 8 bases align to TRBD2. Germline CDR1 reads SGHTA; CDR2 reads FQGTGA. V shed 5 bases, J shed 6 bases, and the junction held 10 bases outside the gene matches. The CDR3 consists of 15 residues.

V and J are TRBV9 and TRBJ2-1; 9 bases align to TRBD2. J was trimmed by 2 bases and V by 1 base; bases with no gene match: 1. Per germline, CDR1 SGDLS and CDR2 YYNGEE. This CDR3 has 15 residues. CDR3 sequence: CASSVSGGPYNEQFF. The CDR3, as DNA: TGTGCCAGCAGCGTAAGCGGGGGGCCCTACAATGAGCAGTTCTTC.

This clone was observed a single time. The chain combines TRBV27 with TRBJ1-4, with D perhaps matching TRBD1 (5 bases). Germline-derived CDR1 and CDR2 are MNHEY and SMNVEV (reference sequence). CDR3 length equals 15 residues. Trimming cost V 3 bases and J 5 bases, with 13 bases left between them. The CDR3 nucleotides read TGTGCCAGCAGTTTGGCGGGGCTGGTGAATGAAAAACTGTTTTTT. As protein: CASSLAGLVNEKLFF.

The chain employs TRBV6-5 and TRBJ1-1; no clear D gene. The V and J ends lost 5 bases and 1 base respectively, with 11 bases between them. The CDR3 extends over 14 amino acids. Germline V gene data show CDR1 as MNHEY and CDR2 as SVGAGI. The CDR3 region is CASSEFRENTEAFF. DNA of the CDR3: TGTGCCAGCAGTGAATTTCGGGAGAACACTGAAGCTTTCTTT.

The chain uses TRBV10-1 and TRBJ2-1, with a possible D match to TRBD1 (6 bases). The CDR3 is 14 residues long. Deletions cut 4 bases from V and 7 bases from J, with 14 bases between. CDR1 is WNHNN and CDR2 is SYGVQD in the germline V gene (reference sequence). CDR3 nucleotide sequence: TGCGCCAGCAGTGTACAGGGAAAACTTAATGAGCAGTTCTTC. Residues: CASSVQGKLNEQFF.

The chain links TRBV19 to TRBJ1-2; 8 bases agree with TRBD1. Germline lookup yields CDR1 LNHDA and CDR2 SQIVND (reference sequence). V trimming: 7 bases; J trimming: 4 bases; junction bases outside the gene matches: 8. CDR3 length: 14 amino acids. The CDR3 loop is CASTPWTGPYGYTF. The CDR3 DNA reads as TGTGCCAGTACCCCTTGGACAGGGCCCTATGGCTACACCTTC.

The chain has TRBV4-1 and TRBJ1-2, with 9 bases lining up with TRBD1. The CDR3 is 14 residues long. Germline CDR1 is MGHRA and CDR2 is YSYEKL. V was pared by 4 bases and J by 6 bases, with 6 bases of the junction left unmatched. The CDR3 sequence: CASSPPGTGNGYTF. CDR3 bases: TGCGCCAGCAGCCCTCCCGGGACAGGGAATGGCTACACCTTC.

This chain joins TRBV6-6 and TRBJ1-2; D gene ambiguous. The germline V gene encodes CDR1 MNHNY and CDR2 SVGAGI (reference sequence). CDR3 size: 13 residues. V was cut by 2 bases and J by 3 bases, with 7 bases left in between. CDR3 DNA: TGTGCCAGCAGTTACCTGGCAGACTATGGCTACACCTTC. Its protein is CASSYLADYGYTF.

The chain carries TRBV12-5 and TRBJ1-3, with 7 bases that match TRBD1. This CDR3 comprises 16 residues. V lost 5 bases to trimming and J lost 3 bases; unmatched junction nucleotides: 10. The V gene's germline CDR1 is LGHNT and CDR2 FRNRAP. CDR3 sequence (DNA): TGTGCTAGTGGTCCTCCGACAGGGCCGGGTGGAAACACCATATATTTT. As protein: CASGPPTGPGGNTIYF.

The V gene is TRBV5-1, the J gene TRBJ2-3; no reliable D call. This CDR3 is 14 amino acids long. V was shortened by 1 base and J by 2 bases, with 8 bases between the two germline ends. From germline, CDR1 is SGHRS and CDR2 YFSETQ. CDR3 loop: CASSLHSTTDTQYF. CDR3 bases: TGCGCCAGCAGCTTGCACAGCACCACAGATACGCAGTATTTT. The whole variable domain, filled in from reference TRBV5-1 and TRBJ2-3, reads KAGVTQTPRYLIKTRGQQVTLSCSPISGHRSVSWYQQTPGQGLQFLFEYFSETQRNKGNFPGRFSGRQFSNSRSEMNVSTLELGDSALYLCASSLHSTTDTQYFGPGTRLTVL.

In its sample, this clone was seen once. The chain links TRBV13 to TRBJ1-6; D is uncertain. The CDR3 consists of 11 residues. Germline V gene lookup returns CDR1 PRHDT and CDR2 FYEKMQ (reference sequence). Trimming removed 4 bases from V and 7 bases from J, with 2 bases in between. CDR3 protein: CASSSNSPLHF. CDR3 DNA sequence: TGTGCCAGCAGCTCAAATTCACCCCTCCACTTT.

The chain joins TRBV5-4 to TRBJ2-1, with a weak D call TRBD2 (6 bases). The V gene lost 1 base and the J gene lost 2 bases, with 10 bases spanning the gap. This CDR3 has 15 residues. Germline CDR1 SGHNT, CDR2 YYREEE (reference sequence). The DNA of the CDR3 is TGTGCCAGCAGCTTGCGGCGGGAAACCTACAATGAGCAGTTCTTC. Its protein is CASSLRRETYNEQFF.

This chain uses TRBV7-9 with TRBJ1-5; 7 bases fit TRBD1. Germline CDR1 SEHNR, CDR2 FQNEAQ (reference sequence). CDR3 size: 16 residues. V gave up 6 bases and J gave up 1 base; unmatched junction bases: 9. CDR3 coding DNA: TGTGCCAGCAGTCGAACCGGGACAGCAAGCAATCAGCCCCAGCATTTT. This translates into CASSRTGTASNQPQHF.

The CDR3 sequence is CASTPGLNTEAFF. In DNA form, the CDR3 reads TGTGCCAGCACCCCAGGTTTGAACACTGAAGCTTTCTTT. The V and J genes are TRBV9 and TRBJ1-1; D unresolved. With 6 bases removed from V and 0 bases from J, the gap between germline ends came to 9 bases. The CDR3 loop spans 13 amino acids. Germline CDR1 reads SGDLS; CDR2 reads YYNGEE.

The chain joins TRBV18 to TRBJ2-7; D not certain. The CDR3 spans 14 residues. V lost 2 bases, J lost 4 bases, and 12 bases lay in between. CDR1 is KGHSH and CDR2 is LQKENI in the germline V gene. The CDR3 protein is CASSPRGFPYEQYF. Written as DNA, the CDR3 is TGTGCCAGCTCACCAAGAGGTTTCCCGTACGAGCAGTACTTC. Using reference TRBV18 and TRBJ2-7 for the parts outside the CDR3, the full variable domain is NAGVMQNPRHLVRRRGQEARLRCSPMKGHSHVYWYRQLPEEGLKFMVYLQKENIIDESGMPKERFSAEFPKEGPSILRIQQVVRGDSAAYFCASSPRGFPYEQYFGPGTRLTVT.

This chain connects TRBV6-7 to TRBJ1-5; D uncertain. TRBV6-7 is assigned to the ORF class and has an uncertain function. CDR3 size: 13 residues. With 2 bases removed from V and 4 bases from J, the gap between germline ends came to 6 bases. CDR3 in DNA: TGTGCCAGCAGTTACGCAGAAAATCAGCCCCAGCATTTT. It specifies CASSYAENQPQHF.

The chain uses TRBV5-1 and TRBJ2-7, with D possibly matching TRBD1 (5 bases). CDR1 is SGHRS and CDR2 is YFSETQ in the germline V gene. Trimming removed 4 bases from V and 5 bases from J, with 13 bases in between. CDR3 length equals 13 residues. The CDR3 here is CASSRTDTHEQYF. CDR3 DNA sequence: TGCGCCAGCAGCCGGACGGACACCCACGAGCAGTACTTC.

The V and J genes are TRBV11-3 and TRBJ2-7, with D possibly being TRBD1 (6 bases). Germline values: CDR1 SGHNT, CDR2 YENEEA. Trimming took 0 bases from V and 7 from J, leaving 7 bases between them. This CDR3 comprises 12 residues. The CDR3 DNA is TGTGCCAGCAGCTTAGATGACAGGGAGCAGTACTTC. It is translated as CASSLDDREQYF.

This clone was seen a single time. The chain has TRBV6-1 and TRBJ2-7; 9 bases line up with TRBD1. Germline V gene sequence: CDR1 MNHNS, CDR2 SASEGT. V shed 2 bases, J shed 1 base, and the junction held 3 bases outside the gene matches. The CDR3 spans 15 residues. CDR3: CASSELQGASYEQYF. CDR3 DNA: TGTGCCAGCAGTGAATTACAGGGGGCTTCCTACGAGCAGTACTTC.

The CDR3 region is CAWSEGQGPPNEQFF. The DNA for the CDR3 is TGTGCCTGGAGTGAGGGGCAGGGGCCTCCCAATGAGCAGTTCTTC. V is TRBV30 and J is TRBJ2-1, with D perhaps TRBD1 (6 bases). V gave up 1 base and J gave up 6 bases, with 16 bases separating them. The germline gives CDR1 GTSNPN, CDR2 SVGIG (reference sequence). The CDR3 is 15 residues long.

This CDR3 is CASARDSLYNEQFF. CDR3 coding DNA: TGTGCCAGCGCCAGGGACAGCCTCTACAATGAGCAGTTCTTC. V and J are TRBV2 and TRBJ2-1; TRBD1 agrees at 7 bases. V shed 8 bases, J shed 3 bases, and the junction held 7 bases outside the gene matches. There are 14 residues in the CDR3. Germline V gene sequence: CDR1 SNHLY, CDR2 FYNNEI.

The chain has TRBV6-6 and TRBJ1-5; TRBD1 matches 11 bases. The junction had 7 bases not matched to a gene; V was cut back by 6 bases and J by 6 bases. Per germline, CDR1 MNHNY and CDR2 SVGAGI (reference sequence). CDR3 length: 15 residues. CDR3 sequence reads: CASSSRTGGSQPQHF. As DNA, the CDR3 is TGTGCCAGCAGCTCCAGGACAGGGGGCAGTCAGCCCCAGCATTTT.

The CDR3 nucleotides are TGTGCCAGCAGCTTCACAGGGCCTGCCGAGCAGTACTTC. This gives the protein CASSFTGPAEQYF. J is TRBJ2-7 and V is TRBV13; tentative D call: TRBD1 (6 bases). The CDR3 is made up of 13 amino acids. The germline gives CDR1 PRHDT, CDR2 FYEKMQ (reference sequence). Trimming stripped 3 bases from V and 6 bases from J, with 12 bases between.

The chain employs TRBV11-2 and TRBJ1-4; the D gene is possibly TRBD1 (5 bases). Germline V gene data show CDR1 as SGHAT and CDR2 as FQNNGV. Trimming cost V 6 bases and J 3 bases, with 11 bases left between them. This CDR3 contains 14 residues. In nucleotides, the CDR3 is TGTGCCAGCAGTCGCTCGGGGGCTAATGAAAAACTGTTTTTT. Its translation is CASSRSGANEKLFF.

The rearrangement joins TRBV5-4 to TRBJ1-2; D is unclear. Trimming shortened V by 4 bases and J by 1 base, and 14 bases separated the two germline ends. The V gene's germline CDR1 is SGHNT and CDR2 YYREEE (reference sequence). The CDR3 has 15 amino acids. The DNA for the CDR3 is TGTGCCAGCAGCCCTCTTGGCGGCAATAACTATGGCTACACCTTC. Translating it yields CASSPLGGNNYGYTF.

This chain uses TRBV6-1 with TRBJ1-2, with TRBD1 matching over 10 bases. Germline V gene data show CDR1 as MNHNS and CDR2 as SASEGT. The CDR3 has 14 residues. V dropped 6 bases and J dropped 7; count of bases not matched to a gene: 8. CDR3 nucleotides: TGTGCCAGCAGCGGGACAGGGGAGGCTGGTGGCTACACCTTC. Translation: CASSGTGEAGGYTF.

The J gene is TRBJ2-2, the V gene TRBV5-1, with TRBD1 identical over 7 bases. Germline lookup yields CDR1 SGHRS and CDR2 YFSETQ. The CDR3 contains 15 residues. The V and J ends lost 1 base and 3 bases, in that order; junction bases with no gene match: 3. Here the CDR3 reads CASSLSQGDTGELFF. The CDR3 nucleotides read TGCGCCAGCAGCTTGTCCCAGGGGGACACCGGGGAGCTGTTTTTT. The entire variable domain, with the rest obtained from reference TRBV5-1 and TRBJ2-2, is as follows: KAGVTQTPRYLIKTRGQQVTLSCSPISGHRSVSWYQQTPGQGLQFLFEYFSETQRNKGNFPGRFSGRQFSNSRSEMNVSTLELGDSALYLCASSLSQGDTGELFFGEGSRLTVL.

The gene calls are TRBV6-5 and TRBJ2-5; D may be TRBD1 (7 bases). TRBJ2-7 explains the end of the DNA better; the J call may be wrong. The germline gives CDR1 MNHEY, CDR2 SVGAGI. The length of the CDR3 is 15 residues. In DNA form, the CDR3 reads TGTGCCAGCACCCTAAGCCCAGGGGGGTCCTACGAGCAGTACTTC. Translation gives CASTLSPGGSYEQYF.